A single sample is the source of the 30 T cell receptor beta chains below, sequenced in a study of response to subunit inactivated influenza vaccine (dated by TCRdb to between 2018 and 2020). Library preparation employed RT-PCR. Sequencer: Illumina HiSeq 2500. TCRdb itself trimmed the public reads at Q25 with fastp, ran MiXCR and retained productive beta chains. Entries are consolidated by CDR3 protein sequence, retaining the most common genes and DNA. The sample data list about 700,000 distinct CDR3 sequences, and approximately 13% of these were observed just once. Around 6.5% of the sample goes to the ten largest clones. The sequenced sample was PBMCs from blood, obtained less than 15 days before vaccination. Receptor source: a man in his forties or fifties who received an inactivated influenza vaccine. Donor details come from another sample of the same person, matched by shared clones.

This clonotype has at least ten counts. The rearrangement joins TRBV7-2 to TRBJ2-1, with D hard to call. Germline V gene sequence: CDR1 SGHTA, CDR2 FQGNSA. V was cut by 1 base and J by 4 bases, with 11 bases left in between. The CDR3 is 15 residues long. In DNA form, the CDR3 reads TGTGCCAGCAGCTTAGGCGAGACCCTTTACAATGAGCAGTTCTTC. Translating it yields CASSLGETLYNEQFF.

This clonotype was counted ten times or more. The rearrangement links TRBV29-1 to TRBJ2-7, with D tentatively TRBD1 (6 bases). The V and J ends lost 8 bases and 3 bases respectively, with 11 bases between them. CDR1 SQVTM and CDR2 ANQGSEA come from the germline V gene. This CDR3 comprises 11 residues. The CDR3 is CSSWDNYEQYF. CDR3 sequence (DNA): TGCAGCTCCTGGGACAACTACGAGCAGTACTTC.

The CDR3: CASSLTGWENEQYF. The CDR3 nucleotides are TGCGCCAGCAGCCTCACAGGATGGGAAAACGAGCAGTACTTC. V is TRBV5-1 and J is TRBJ2-7; TRBD1 might be the D (5 bases). Trimming stripped 4 bases from V and 5 bases from J, with 16 bases between. The germline gives CDR1 SGHRS, CDR2 YFSETQ. The CDR3 length is 14 residues.

The table lists this clonotype with a few counts. V gene TRBV20-1 combines with J gene TRBJ2-1; 7 positions match TRBD2. Germline V CDR1 and CDR2: DFQATT, SNEGSKA (reference sequence). J gave up 0 bases and V 3 bases, and 8 bases lay outside the gene matches. This CDR3 is 16 amino acids long. Here the CDR3 reads CSARDILANSYNEQFF. In DNA form, the CDR3 reads TGCAGTGCTAGGGACATACTAGCGAACTCCTACAATGAGCAGTTCTTC.

The chain combines TRBV7-9 with TRBJ2-5; TRBD1 agrees at 12 bases. Germline CDR1 reads SEHNR; CDR2 reads FQNEAQ (reference sequence). The CDR3 is 16 amino acids. V lost 5 bases and J lost 1; bases outside the gene matches: 5. The DNA for the CDR3 is TGTGCCAGCAGCCCGGGACAGGGGGCATTCCAAGAGACCCAGTACTTC. Residues: CASSPGQGAFQETQYF.

The chain is built from TRBV18 and TRBJ2-1; TRBD1 aligns across 8 bases. This CDR3 is 15 amino acids long. Trimming cost V 0 bases and J 8 bases; bases outside gene matches: 6. Germline loops: CDR1 KGHSH, CDR2 LQKENI. The CDR3 nucleotides read TGTGCCAGCTCACCACCGCGGCAGGGGGCCGATGAGCAGTTCTTC. Translating it yields CASSPPRQGADEQFF.

The chain combines TRBV5-1 with TRBJ2-1; 10 nucleotides align to TRBD2. J gave up 8 bases and V 0 bases, and 2 bases lay outside the gene matches. This CDR3 spans 14 amino acids. Per the germline V gene, CDR1 is SGHRS and CDR2 is YFSETQ. The DNA for the CDR3 is TGCGCCAGCAGCTTGGAGCGGGAGGGCCATGAGCAGTTCTTC. Its translation is CASSLEREGHEQFF.

The chain joins TRBV4-3 to TRBJ2-1, with a weak D call TRBD2 (6 bases). V dropped 0 bases and J dropped 3 bases, with 12 bases sitting between them. Looked up from germline, CDR1 is LGHNA and CDR2 is YSLEER. The CDR3 is 16 amino acids. CDR3 in DNA: TGCGCCAGCAGCCAAGAGGCTGCGGGGAGCTACAATGAGCAGTTCTTC. Translation gives CASSQEAAGSYNEQFF.

This clonotype was detected a few times. The chain employs TRBV6-1 and TRBJ2-2, with D uncertain. The CDR3 is 13 residues long. Germline loops: CDR1 MNHNS, CDR2 SASEGT. Between the trimmed V and J ends, which lost 8 bases and 2 bases, there was a span of 9 bases. CDR3 loop: CASLSSNTGELFF. CDR3 coding DNA: TGTGCCAGCTTGAGCTCTAACACCGGGGAGCTGTTTTTT.

In its sample, this clonotype was seen a few times. The rearrangement links TRBV6-1 to TRBJ1-5, with 10 bases aligning to TRBD1. CDR1 and CDR2 from the germline V gene are MNHNS and SASEGT. The CDR3 is 15 residues long. J was trimmed by 6 bases and V by 6 bases; bases with no gene match: 8. The CDR3 protein is CASRSGTGVGQPQHF. The CDR3 DNA reads TGTGCCAGCAGGTCCGGGACAGGGGTTGGTCAGCCCCAGCATTTT.

This clonotype appeared a few times. The chain employs TRBV5-1 and TRBJ2-6; possible D gene TRBD1, 6 bases. V was cut by 4 bases and J by 0 bases, with 17 bases left in between. The CDR3 loop spans 18 amino acids. The germline V gene has CDR1 SGHRS and CDR2 YFSETQ. This CDR3 is CASSIQGSAFSGANVLTF. The CDR3 nucleotides are TGCGCCAGCAGCATACAGGGTTCTGCCTTCTCTGGGGCCAACGTCCTGACTTTC.

This clonotype was seen more than once but under ten times. The rearrangement uses TRBV6-2 or TRBV6-3 and TRBJ1-5, with 8 bases identical to TRBD1. Germline CDR1 and CDR2: MNHEY and SVGEGT. The junction had 8 bases not matched to a gene; V was cut back by 8 bases and J by 5 bases. CDR3 length: 14 amino acids. The CDR3 coding sequence is TGTGCCAGCGGATACAGGGGGTTGGATCAGCCCCAGCATTTT. This codes for CASGYRGLDQPQHF.

The V call is TRBV4-2, the J call TRBJ2-1, with 10 bases fitting TRBD2. V lost 1 base to trimming and J lost 5 bases; unmatched junction nucleotides: 2. Germline lookup yields CDR1 LGHNA and CDR2 YNFKEQ. This CDR3 has 15 residues. The CDR3 loop reads CASSQGLAGHNEQFF. The CDR3 DNA sequence: TGTGCCAGCAGCCAAGGACTAGCGGGTCACAATGAGCAGTTCTTC.

The genes are TRBV5-8 and TRBJ1-4; no firm D call. The V and J ends lost 0 bases and 0 bases respectively, with 12 bases between them. Germline CDR1 and CDR2: SGHTS and YDEGEE. There are 17 residues in the CDR3. The CDR3 DNA reads TGTGCCAGCAGCTTGGGTTCGGGAGGAGCAACTAATGAAAAACTGTTTTTT. This codes for CASSLGSGGATNEKLFF.

This clonotype was counted only a few times. The V gene is TRBV5-1, the J gene TRBJ2-3; TRBD1 matches at 8 bases. Trimming cost V 3 bases and J 5 bases; bases outside gene matches: 5. The CDR3 totals 14 residues. Germline CDR1 reads SGHRS; CDR2 reads YFSETQ. The CDR3 loop reads CASSYGQGIDTQYF. Here the CDR3 DNA reads TGCGCCAGCAGCTACGGACAGGGCATAGATACGCAGTATTTT.

V is TRBV5-1 and J is TRBJ1-6, with D maybe TRBD1 (5 bases). Trimming stripped 0 bases from V and 7 bases from J, with 14 bases between. CDR3 length: 16 residues. Germline CDR1 SGHRS, CDR2 YFSETQ. The CDR3 here is CASSLARGTQNSPLHF. Written as DNA, the CDR3 is TGCGCCAGCAGCTTGGCTCGTGGGACGCAAAATTCACCCCTCCACTTT. Full variable domain (missing parts from reference TRBV5-1 and TRBJ1-6): KAGVTQTPRYLIKTRGQQVTLSCSPISGHRSVSWYQQTPGQGLQFLFEYFSETQRNKGNFPGRFSGRQFSNSRSEMNVSTLELGDSALYLCASSLARGTQNSPLHFGNGTRLTVT.

The chain uses TRBV2 and TRBJ1-6; D ambiguous. CDR1 is SNHLY and CDR2 is FYNNEI in the germline V gene. The CDR3 length is 13 residues. V was cut by 5 bases and J by 4 bases, with 6 bases left in between. The CDR3 DNA reads TGTGCCAGCAGTAGGGATTATAATTCACCCCTCCACTTT. It encodes CASSRDYNSPLHF.

Here the CDR3 DNA reads TGTGCCAGCAGCTTGGGCATCGGGACAGCCTACGAGCAGTACTTC. Protein: CASSLGIGTAYEQYF. The chain links TRBV7-2 to TRBJ2-7; 7 bases are a match to TRBD1. Germline values: CDR1 SGHTA, CDR2 FQGNSA. Trimming cost V 3 bases and J 2 bases; bases outside gene matches: 7. The CDR3 contains 15 residues.

This clonotype was detected ten times or more. This chain connects TRBV7-9 to TRBJ2-7; 11 bases align to TRBD2. The CDR3 sequence is 14 residues long. V shed 6 bases and J 6 bases; nucleotides not matched to a gene: 7. Germline values: CDR1 SEHNR, CDR2 FQNEAQ (reference sequence). CDR3 residues: CASSSTSGSTEQYF. CDR3 sequence (DNA): TGTGCCAGCAGTTCAACTAGCGGGAGCACCGAGCAGTACTTC.

There are a few counts of this clonotype. The V call is TRBV20-1, the J call TRBJ2-7; perhaps TRBD1 as D (5 bases). The V gene lost 0 bases and the J gene lost 4 bases, with 16 bases spanning the gap. Germline V CDR1 and CDR2: DFQATT, SNEGSKA (reference sequence). This CDR3 is 15 amino acids long. The CDR3 DNA reads TGCAGTGCTAGAGACCTAAAGGGGTTAAGATACGAGCAGTACTTC. The encoded protein is CSARDLKGLRYEQYF.

This clonotype was seen a few times. The chain is built from TRBV6-5 and TRBJ2-1, with TRBD2 matching over 12 bases. The CDR3 totals 16 residues. V shed 2 bases and J 8 bases; nucleotides not matched to a gene: 7. Per the germline V gene, CDR1 is MNHEY and CDR2 is SVGAGI. The CDR3 DNA reads as TGTGCCAGCAGTTACACTAGCGGGAGGATGGACGATGAGCAGTTCTTC. Its translation is CASSYTSGRMDDEQFF.

This chain links TRBV20-1 with TRBJ2-3; 7 bases align to TRBD1. With 6 bases clipped from V and 0 bases from J, the junction kept 12 bases outside the gene matches. The CDR3 loop spans 16 amino acids. In germline, CDR1 is DFQATT, CDR2 SNEGSKA (reference sequence). The CDR3 region is CSARIPDRESTDTQYF. The CDR3 nucleotides read TGCAGTGCCCGCATCCCCGACAGGGAAAGCACAGATACGCAGTATTTT.

CDR3 region: CASSSRQTLQETQYF. DNA of the CDR3: TGTGCCAGCAGCTCGAGACAGACCCTACAAGAGACCCAGTACTTC. The rearrangement links TRBV7-2 to TRBJ2-5; a weak D match, TRBD1 (5 bases). Per germline, CDR1 SGHTA and CDR2 FQGNSA. Trimming removed 4 bases at V and 2 bases at J, with 14 bases between. The CDR3 is 15 residues long.

This clonotype has ten or more counts. This chain uses TRBV4-2 with TRBJ2-1; D is unclear. Germline CDR1 LGHNA, CDR2 YNFKEQ. Trimming took 0 bases from V and 9 from J, leaving 9 bases between them. CDR3 length equals 13 residues. In DNA, the CDR3 is TGTGCCAGCAGCCAAGATTTGTGGGGTGAGCAGTTCTTC. Amino acids: CASSQDLWGEQFF.

The chain has TRBV20-1 and TRBJ1-3; tentatively, D is TRBD1 (5 bases). Germline CDR1 and CDR2: DFQATT and SNEGSKA (reference sequence). This CDR3 is built from 13 residues. The V end lost 3 bases, the J end lost 6 bases, and 12 bases lay between the germline ends. The CDR3 sequence: CSASSRDLNTIYF. DNA for the CDR3: TGCAGTGCTAGCAGCCGGGACTTAAACACCATATATTTT.

This chain uses TRBV10-3 with TRBJ2-3; D not resolved. V was pared by 6 bases and J by 8 bases, with 12 bases between. CDR3 length: 12 amino acids. Germline V gives CDR1 ENHRY, CDR2 SYGVKD. CDR3 amino acids: CAISPGDFTQYF. The CDR3 DNA sequence: TGTGCCATCAGCCCCGGAGACTTTACGCAGTATTTT.

In DNA, the CDR3 is TGTGCCAGCAGCCCAAAGACTAGCGGGAGGAGGTTCTTC. Translation: CASSPKTSGRRFF. The chain links TRBV4-2 to TRBJ2-1, with 13 bases lining up with TRBD2. This CDR3 contains 13 residues. CDR1 is LGHNA and CDR2 is YNFKEQ in the germline V gene. V shed 4 bases and J 15 bases; nucleotides not matched to a gene: 6.

In the case of this clonotype: A junction end diverges from the germline sequence, so it may reflect a read error. The rearrangement joins TRBV12-3 or TRBV12-4 to TRBJ2-1; D possibly corresponds to TRBD1 (6 bases). This CDR3 has 13 amino acids. CDR3 region: CASSSRGYKEQFF. DNA of the CDR3: TGTGCCAGCAGTTCCAGGGGATACAAGGAGCAGTTCTTC.

This clonotype was observed a few times. The chain is built from TRBV20-1 and TRBJ1-2; D is unclear. From germline, CDR1 is DFQATT and CDR2 SNEGSKA (reference sequence). The V gene lost 0 bases and the J gene lost 2 bases, with 10 bases spanning the gap. The CDR3 has 14 amino acids. The DNA of the CDR3 is TGCAGTGCTAGAGATCCTAGTAAGAACTATGGCTACACCTTC. This gives the protein CSARDPSKNYGYTF.

This clonotype was observed a handful of times. The CDR3 sequence is CSAREPSKGYGYTF. Here the CDR3 DNA reads TGCAGTGCTAGGGAACCCAGTAAAGGATATGGCTACACCTTC. The chain joins TRBV20-1 to TRBJ1-2; D is ambiguous. The V end was cut by 3 bases, the J end by 5 bases, with 16 bases between. Germline assignment: CDR1 DFQATT and CDR2 SNEGSKA (reference sequence). The CDR3 extends over 14 amino acids.